This T cell receptor beta chain was retrieved from a study of shared T cell receptors in the human thymus. Using immunoSEQ multiplex PCR, the repertoire was profiled, and TCRdb retains in-frame clones only, with some absent. The sample lists a few hundred thousand clones; just under 95% were seen once. From germline, CDR1 is GTSNPN and CDR2 SVGIG (reference sequence). The CDR3 is made up of 12 amino acids. Trimming took 4 bases from V and 3 from J, leaving 10 bases between them. The chain links TRBV30 to TRBJ2-7; D ambiguous. This TCR was recovered from a human donor. Sequenced material: thymocytes. In nucleotides, the CDR3 is TGTGCCTGGACGTCGTCAGGCTACGAGCAGTACTTC. Translated: CAWTSSGYEQYF.